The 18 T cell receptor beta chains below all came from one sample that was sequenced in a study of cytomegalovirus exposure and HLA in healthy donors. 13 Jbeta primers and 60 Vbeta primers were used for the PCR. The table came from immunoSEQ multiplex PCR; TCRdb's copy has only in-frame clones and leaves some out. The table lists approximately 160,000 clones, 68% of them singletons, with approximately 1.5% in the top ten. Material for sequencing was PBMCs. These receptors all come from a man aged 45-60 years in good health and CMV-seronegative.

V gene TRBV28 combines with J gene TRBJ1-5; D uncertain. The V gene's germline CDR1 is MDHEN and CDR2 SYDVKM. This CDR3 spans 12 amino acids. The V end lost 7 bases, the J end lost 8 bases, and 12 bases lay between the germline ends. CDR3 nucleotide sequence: TGTGCCAGCAACGGCGGGGTAAAGCCCCAGCATTTT. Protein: CASNGGVKPQHF.

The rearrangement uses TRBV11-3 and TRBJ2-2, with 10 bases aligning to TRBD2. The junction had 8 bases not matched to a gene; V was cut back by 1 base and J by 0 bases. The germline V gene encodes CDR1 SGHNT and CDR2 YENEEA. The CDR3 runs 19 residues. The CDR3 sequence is CASSLGPDSGGPNTGELFF. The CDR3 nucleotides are TGTGCCAGCAGCTTAGGCCCCGATAGCGGGGGGCCGAACACCGGGGAGCTGTTTTTT.

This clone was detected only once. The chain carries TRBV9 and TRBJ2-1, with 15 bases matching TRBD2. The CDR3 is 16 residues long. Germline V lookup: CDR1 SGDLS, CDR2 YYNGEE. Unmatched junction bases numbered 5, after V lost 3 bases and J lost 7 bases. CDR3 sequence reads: CASSEGLAGGMNEQFF. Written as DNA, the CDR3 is TGTGCCAGCAGCGAGGGACTAGCGGGGGGAATGAATGAGCAGTTCTTC.

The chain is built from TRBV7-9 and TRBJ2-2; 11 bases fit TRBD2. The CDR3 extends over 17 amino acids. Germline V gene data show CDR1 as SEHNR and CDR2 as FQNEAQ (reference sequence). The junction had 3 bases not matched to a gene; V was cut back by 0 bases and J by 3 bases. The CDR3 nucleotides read TGTGCCAGCAGCTTAGCGCAGGGACTAGCGGACACCGGGGAGCTGTTTTTT. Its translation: CASSLAQGLADTGELFF.

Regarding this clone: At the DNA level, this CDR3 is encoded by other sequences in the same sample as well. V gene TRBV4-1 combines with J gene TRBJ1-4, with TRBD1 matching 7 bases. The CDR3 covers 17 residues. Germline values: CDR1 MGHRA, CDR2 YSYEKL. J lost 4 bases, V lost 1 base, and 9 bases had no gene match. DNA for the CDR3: TGCGCCAGCAGCCAAGCAGGAGGGGGCTGGGATAATGAAAAACTGTTTTTT. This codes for CASSQAGGGWDNEKLFF.

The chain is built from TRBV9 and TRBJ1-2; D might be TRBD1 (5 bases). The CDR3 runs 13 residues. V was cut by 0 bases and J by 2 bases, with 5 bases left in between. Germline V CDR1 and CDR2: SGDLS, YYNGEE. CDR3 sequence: CASSVDRNYGYTF. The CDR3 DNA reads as TGTGCCAGCAGCGTAGACAGGAACTATGGCTACACCTTC.

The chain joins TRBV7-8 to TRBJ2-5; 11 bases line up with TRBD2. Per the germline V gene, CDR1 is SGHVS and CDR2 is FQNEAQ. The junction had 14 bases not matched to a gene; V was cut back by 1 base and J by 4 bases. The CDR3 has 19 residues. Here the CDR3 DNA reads TGTGCCAGCAGCTTAGGCCTCCTAGCGGGGGGCCCCGGGGGAGAGACCCAGTACTTC. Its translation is CASSLGLLAGGPGGETQYF.

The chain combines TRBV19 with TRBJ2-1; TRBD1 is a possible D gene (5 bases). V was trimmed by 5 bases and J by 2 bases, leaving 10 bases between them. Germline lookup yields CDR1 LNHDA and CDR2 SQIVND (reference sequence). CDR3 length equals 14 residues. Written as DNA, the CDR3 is TGTGCCAGTAGTTATACAGGACCCTACAATGAGCAGTTCTTC. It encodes CASSYTGPYNEQFF.

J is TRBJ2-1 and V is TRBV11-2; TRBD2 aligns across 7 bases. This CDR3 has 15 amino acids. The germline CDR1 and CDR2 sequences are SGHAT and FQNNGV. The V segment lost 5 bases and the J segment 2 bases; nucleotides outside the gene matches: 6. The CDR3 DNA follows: TGTGCCAGCAGCCCCGAGCGGGGCCCCTACAATGAGCAGTTCTTC. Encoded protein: CASSPERGPYNEQFF. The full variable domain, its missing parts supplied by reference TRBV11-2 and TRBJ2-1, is EAGVAQSPRYKIIEKRQSVAFWCNPISGHATLYWYQQILGQGPKLLIQFQNNGVVDDSQLPKDRFSAERLKGVDSTLKIQPAKLEDSAVYLCASSPERGPYNEQFFGPGTRLTVL.

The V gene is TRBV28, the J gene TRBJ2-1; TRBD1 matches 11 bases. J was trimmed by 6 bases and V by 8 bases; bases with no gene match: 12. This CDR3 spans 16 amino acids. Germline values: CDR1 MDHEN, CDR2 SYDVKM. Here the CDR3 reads CASVTNTGTGGNEQFF. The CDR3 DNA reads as TGTGCCAGCGTTACGAATACCGGGACAGGGGGCAATGAGCAGTTCTTC.

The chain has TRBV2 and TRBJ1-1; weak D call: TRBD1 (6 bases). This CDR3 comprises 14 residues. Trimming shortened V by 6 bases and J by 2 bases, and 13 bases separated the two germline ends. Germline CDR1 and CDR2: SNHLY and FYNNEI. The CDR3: CASRVTGLNTEAFF. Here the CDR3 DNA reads TGTGCCAGCAGAGTCACAGGGCTTAACACTGAAGCTTTCTTT.

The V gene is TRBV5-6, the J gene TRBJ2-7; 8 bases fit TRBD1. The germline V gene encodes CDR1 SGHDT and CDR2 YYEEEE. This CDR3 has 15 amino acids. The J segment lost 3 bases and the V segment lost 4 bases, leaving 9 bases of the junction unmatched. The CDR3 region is CASSLSGTGHYEQYF. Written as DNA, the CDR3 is TGTGCCAGCAGCCTCTCCGGGACAGGACACTACGAGCAGTACTTC.

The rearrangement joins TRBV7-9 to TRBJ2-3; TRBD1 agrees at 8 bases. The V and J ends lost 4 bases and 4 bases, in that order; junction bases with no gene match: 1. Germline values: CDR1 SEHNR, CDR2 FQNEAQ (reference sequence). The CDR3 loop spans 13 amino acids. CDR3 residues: CASSSQGADTQYF. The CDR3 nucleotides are TGTGCCAGCAGCTCACAGGGGGCAGATACGCAGTATTTT.

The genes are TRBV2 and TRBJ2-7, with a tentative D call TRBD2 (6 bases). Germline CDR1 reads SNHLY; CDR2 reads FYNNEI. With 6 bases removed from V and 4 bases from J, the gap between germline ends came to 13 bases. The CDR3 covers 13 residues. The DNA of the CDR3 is TGTGCCAGCAGCCCGGGACTCCCTTACGAGCAGTACTTC. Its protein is CASSPGLPYEQYF.

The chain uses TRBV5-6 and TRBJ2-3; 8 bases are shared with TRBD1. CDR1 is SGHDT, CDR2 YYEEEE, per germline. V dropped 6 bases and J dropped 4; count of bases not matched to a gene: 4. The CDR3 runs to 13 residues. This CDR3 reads CASTLQGADTQYF. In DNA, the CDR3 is TGTGCCAGCACTTTACAGGGGGCAGATACGCAGTATTTT.

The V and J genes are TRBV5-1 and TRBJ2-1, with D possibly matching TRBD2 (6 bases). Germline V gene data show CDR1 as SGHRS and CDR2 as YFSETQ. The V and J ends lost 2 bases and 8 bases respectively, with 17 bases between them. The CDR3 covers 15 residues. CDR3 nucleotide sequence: TGCGCCAGCAGCTTCCGGGCCCCCGGCGGGGATGAGCAGTTCTTC. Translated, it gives CASSFRAPGGDEQFF.

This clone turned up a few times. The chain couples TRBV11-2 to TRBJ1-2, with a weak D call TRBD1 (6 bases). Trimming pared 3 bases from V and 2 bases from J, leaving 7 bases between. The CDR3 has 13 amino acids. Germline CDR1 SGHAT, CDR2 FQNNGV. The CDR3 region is CASSFDRNYGYTF. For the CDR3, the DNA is TGTGCCAGCAGCTTTGACAGGAACTATGGCTACACCTTC.

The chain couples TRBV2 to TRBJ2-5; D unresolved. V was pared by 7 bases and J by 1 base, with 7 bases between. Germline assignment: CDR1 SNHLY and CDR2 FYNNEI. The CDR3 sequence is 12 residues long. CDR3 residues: CASTTVQETQYF. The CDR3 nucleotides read TGTGCCAGCACTACAGTCCAAGAGACCCAGTACTTC.